The clone carrying this T cell receptor beta chain has a handful of counts. Its antigen is undetermined. The sample is drawn from a study of cytomegalovirus exposure and HLA in healthy donors. General study results and limits: Previous analysis showed most TCR beta V segments were productive about 87% or about 30% of the time. Reportedly, TCR beta sequences accurately predicted HLA-A and HLA-B alleles in most subjects. Cytomegalovirus association was assigned to 170 or so TCR beta chains.

Primers included in the PCR were 60 Vbeta and 13 Jbeta primers. Measured with immunoSEQ multiplex PCR; TCRdb has only the in-frame clones, and not every one. This table has about 240,000 clones, 82% appearing once. This TCR derives from a woman aged 40 to 55 in good health and CMV-seropositive. The specimen sequenced was PBMCs.

The CDR3 sequence is CASRPDMTSYNSPLHF. The CDR3 bases are TGTGCCAGCAGACCAGACATGACCTCCTATAATTCACCCCTCCACTTT. The V call is TRBV6-9, the J call TRBJ1-6; D not certain. V was clipped by 6 bases and J by 0 bases, with 12 bases between them. Germline V gene lookup returns CDR1 MNHGY and CDR2 SVAAGI. The CDR3 loop spans 16 amino acids.